The rows below give T cell receptor beta chains drawn from one sample of a study of blood T cell repertoires in COVID-19. Sequenced by immunoSEQ multiplex PCR; TCRdb stores in-frame clones only, minus some. The data hold approximately 45,000 clones, with 80% to 90% observed a single time. The specimen was peripheral blood. These TCRs come from a human donor in a cohort sampled during active COVID-19. The CDR3 runs from the conserved cysteine through the conserved F or W. Each record gives: D gene, V gene, clone size, J gene, CDR3 protein, CDR3 DNA. A D gene is named only where the DNA matches it firmly. Expanded clones are given a class, and other clones once, few, many or no size at all.

>NA|TRBV11-2|NA|TRBJ2-7
CASSLTDGGTPDEQYF
TGTGCCAGCAGCTTGACGGATGGGGGCACTCCCGACGAGCAGTACTTC
>TRBD2|TRBV5-1|NA|TRBJ2-1
CASSTARMAGGPNEQFF
TGCGCCAGCAGCACCGCCCGTATGGCGGGAGGGCCGAATGAGCAGTTCTTC
>TRBD1|TRBV5-1|NA|TRBJ1-1
CASSLEDRGYVGTEAFF
TGCGCCAGCAGCTTGGAAGACAGGGGGTACGTCGGGACTGAAGCTTTCTTT
>NA|TRBV5-6|NA|TRBJ1-3
CASSPGGLFPTGNTIYF
TGTGCCAGCAGCCCGGGGGGCCTATTTCCCACTGGAAACACCATATATTTT
>TRBD1|TRBV2|NA|TRBJ2-3
CASSGWTGGRDTQYF
TGTGCCAGCAGTGGATGGACAGGGGGCAGAGATACGCAGTATTTT
>NA|TRBV7-5|NA|TRBJ1-5
CARSSVGQGAFSNQPQHF
NA
>TRBD1|TRBV5-3|NA|TRBJ2-7
CARSSRDREHEQYF
TGTGCCAGAAGCTCCCGGGACAGGGAGCACGAGCAGTACTTC
>TRBD2|TRBV28|NA|TRBJ2-7
CASSGGTSGANYEQYF
TGTGCCAGCAGTGGGGGCACTAGCGGGGCAAACTACGAGCAGTACTTC
>NA|TRBV6-5|NA|TRBJ2-1
CASSYYRGYNEQFF
TGTGCCAGCAGTTACTATCGGGGGTACAATGAGCAGTTCTTC
>NA|TRBV7-2|NA|TRBJ1-2
CASSLPHNYGYTF
TGTGCCAGCAGCCTACCCCATAACTATGGCTACACCTTC
>NA|TRBV5-1|NA|TRBJ2-3
CASSLVAGGTTDTQYF
TGCGCCAGCAGCTTGGTAGCAGGGGGGACCACAGATACGCAGTATTTT
>TRBD1|TRBV5-1|once|TRBJ2-7
CASSGGQGAGEQYF
TGCGCCAGCAGCGGGGGACAGGGGGCAGGCGAGCAGTACTTC
>NA|TRBV19|few|TRBJ2-7
CASSIYQGPSYEQYF
TGTGCCAGTAGTATATACCAGGGGCCGTCCTACGAGCAGTACTTC
>TRBD1|TRBV2|NA|TRBJ1-5
CASSIDRVGQPQHF
TGTGCCAGCAGTATAGACAGGGTTGGTCAGCCCCAGCATTTT
>TRBD2|TRBV4-2|NA|TRBJ2-1
CASSQIIAGVTYNEQFF
TGTGCCAGCAGCCAAATTATAGCGGGAGTAACATACAATGAGCAGTTCTTC
>TRBD1|TRBV18|NA|TRBJ1-6
CASSKTGTGDNSPLHF
TGTGCCAGCTCAAAAACCGGGACAGGGGATAATTCACCCCTCCACTTT
>NA|TRBV3-1/TRBV3-2|NA|TRBJ2-5
CASSPFQETQYF
TGTGCCAGCAGCCCCTTCCAAGAGACCCAGTACTTC
>NA|TRBV7-3|NA|TRBJ1-6
CASSLLGVYNSPLHF
TGTGCCAGCAGCTTATTAGGAGTCTATAATTCACCCCTCCACTTT
>TRBD1|TRBV6-2/TRBV6-3|once|TRBJ1-1
CASSYLYGQVNTEAFF
TGTGCCAGCAGTTACCTATATGGACAGGTTAACACTGAAGCTTTCTTT
>NA|TRBV28|NA|TRBJ2-1
CASSPPPYTNEQFF
TGTGCCAGCAGTCCACCCCCCTATACCAATGAGCAGTTCTTC
>TRBD1|TRBV28|NA|TRBJ1-5
CASIQGAVQPQHF
TGTGCCAGCATCCAGGGGGCGGTTCAGCCCCAGCATTTT
>NA|TRBV5-5|NA|TRBJ2-5
CASSLGQTQETQYF
TGTGCCAGCAGCCTCGGACAAACACAAGAGACCCAGTACTTC
>TRBD2|TRBV28|NA|TRBJ2-1
CASSEASGSTYNEQFF
TGTGCCAGCAGTGAAGCTAGCGGGTCTACCTACAATGAGCAGTTCTTC
>TRBD2|TRBV7-7|NA|TRBJ2-5
CASSLGLAGVLETQYF
TGTGCTAGCAGCTTAGGACTAGCGGGAGTTTTGGAGACCCAGTACTTC
>NA|TRBV12-3/TRBV12-4|NA|TRBJ1-1
CASSLRGGAEAFF
TGTGCCAGCAGCTTGAGGGGGGGGGCTGAAGCTTTCTTT
>NA|TRBV10-3|NA|TRBJ1-1
CAISESAGSEAFF
TGTGCCATCAGTGAGTCGGCAGGGTCTGAAGCTTTCTTT
>TRBD2|TRBV30|once|TRBJ2-2
CAWSVSLAGGPIVSGELFF
TGTGCCTGGAGTGTATCGTTAGCGGGAGGGCCCATTGTCTCCGGGGAGCTGTTTTTT
>NA|TRBV6-5|NA|TRBJ2-7
CASSYSGRNEQYF
TGTGCCAGCAGTTATTCAGGGAGGAACGAGCAGTACTTC
>NA|TRBV27|NA|TRBJ2-1
CASSLPGNEQFF
TGTGCCAGCAGCTTACCCGGCAATGAGCAGTTCTTC
>TRBD2|TRBV4-1|NA|TRBJ2-3
CASSQGGAGGPLDTQYF
TGCGCCAGCAGCCAAGGAGGAGCGGGAGGGCCCTTAGATACGCAGTATTTT
>NA|TRBV20-1|NA|TRBJ2-3
CSASGGRSTDTQYF
TGCAGTGCTAGTGGGGGGAGGAGCACAGATACGCAGTATTTT
>TRBD1|TRBV24-1|NA|TRBJ2-3
CATSDRNRGDTQYF
TGTGCCACCAGTGACCGCAACAGGGGAGATACGCAGTATTTT
>TRBD1|TRBV24-1|NA|TRBJ2-5
CATSDFSPRTGVRQETQYF
TGTGCCACCAGTGATTTCTCACCTCGGACAGGGGTAAGGCAAGAGACCCAGTACTTC
>NA|TRBV28|NA|TRBJ2-2
CASSRQANGELFF
TGTGCCAGCAGCCGACAGGCTAACGGGGAGCTGTTTTTT
>NA|TRBV9|NA|TRBJ2-2
CASSGSRAVTGELFF
TGTGCCAGCAGCGGTAGCAGGGCAGTCACCGGGGAGCTGTTTTTT
>TRBD2|TRBV10-3|NA|TRBJ2-7
CAIREAGESYEQYF
TGTGCCATCAGAGAGGCGGGAGAGAGCTACGAGCAGTACTTC
>NA|TRBV28|NA|TRBJ1-5
CASSPQGNQPQHF
TGTGCCAGCAGTCCCCAGGGGAATCAGCCCCAGCATTTT
>TRBD1|TRBV4-1|NA|TRBJ1-5
CASSQDTGGKSQPQHF
TGCGCCAGCAGCCAAGATACAGGGGGCAAAAGTCAGCCCCAGCATTTT
>NA|TRBV15|NA|TRBJ2-7
CATSRDLQYEQYF
TGTGCCACCAGCAGAGATTTACAGTACGAGCAGTACTTC
>NA|TRBV4-1|NA|TRBJ1-1
CASSQGIRGPNTEAFF
TGCGCCAGCAGCCAAGGTATTAGGGGCCCGAACACTGAAGCTTTCTTT
>NA|TRBV28|NA|TRBJ2-5
CASSLGSWGRFETQYF
TGTGCCAGCAGTTTAGGGTCGTGGGGCAGGTTCGAGACCCAGTACTTC
>NA|TRBV2|NA|TRBJ2-7
CASRPTASSYEQYF
TGTGCCAGCAGGCCGACAGCGAGCTCCTACGAGCAGTACTTC
>TRBD2|TRBV3-1/TRBV3-2|NA|TRBJ2-1
CASSRDYRFNNEQFF
TGTGCCAGCAGCCGGGACTATCGATTCAACAATGAGCAGTTCTTC
>TRBD2|TRBV10-3|NA|TRBJ2-5
CATKTRDSGVPETQYF
TGTGCCACCAAAACTAGGGATAGCGGGGTCCCCGAGACCCAGTACTTC
>TRBD2|TRBV14|once|TRBJ2-1
CASSQVWLAVNEQFF
TGTGCCAGCAGCCAAGTTTGGCTAGCGGTCAATGAGCAGTTCTTC
>TRBD1|TRBV19|NA|TRBJ1-1
CASRKQGAGDTEAFF
TGTGCCAGTAGGAAGCAGGGGGCTGGGGACACTGAAGCTTTCTTT
>NA|TRBV7-8|NA|TRBJ1-2
CASSLALKGSRGRGYGYTF
TGTGCCAGCAGCTTAGCGCTAAAGGGTAGTCGGGGTAGAGGCTATGGCTACACCTTC
>TRBD1|TRBV10-3|NA|TRBJ1-2
CAISDGQGASGYTF
TGTGCCATCAGTGATGGACAGGGGGCTTCTGGCTACACCTTC
>TRBD1|TRBV6-5|NA|TRBJ1-1
CASRGQGANTEAFF
TGTGCCAGCAGGGGACAGGGGGCTAACACTGAAGCTTTCTTT
>TRBD2|TRBV7-9|NA|TRBJ2-3
CASSKGLAGVGGTDTQYF
TGTGCCAGCAGCAAAGGACTAGCGGGAGTTGGTGGCACAGATACGCAGTATTTT
>TRBD2|TRBV27|NA|TRBJ2-1
CASSPLGGNNEQFF
TGTGCCAGCAGTCCACTCGGGGGGAACAATGAGCAGTTCTTC